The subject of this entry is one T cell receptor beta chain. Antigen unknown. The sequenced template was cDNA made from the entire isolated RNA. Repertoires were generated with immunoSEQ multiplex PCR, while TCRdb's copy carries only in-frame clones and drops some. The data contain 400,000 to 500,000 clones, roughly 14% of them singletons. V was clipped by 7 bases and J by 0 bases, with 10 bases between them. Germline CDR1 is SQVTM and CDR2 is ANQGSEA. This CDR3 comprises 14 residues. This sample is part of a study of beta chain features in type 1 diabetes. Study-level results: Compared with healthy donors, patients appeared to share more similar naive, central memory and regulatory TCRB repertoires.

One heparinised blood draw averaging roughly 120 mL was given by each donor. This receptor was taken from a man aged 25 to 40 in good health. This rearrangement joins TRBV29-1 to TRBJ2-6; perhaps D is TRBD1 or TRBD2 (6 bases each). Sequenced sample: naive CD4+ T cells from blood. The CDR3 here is CSGGTTSGANVLTF. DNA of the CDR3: TGCAGCGGCGGGACAACCTCTGGGGCCAACGTCCTGACTTTC.